This TCR beta chain was recovered during a study of molecular identifiers for immune sequencing clone quantification. This clonotype was detected a few times. MiXCR was run by TCRdb on the PCR reads, yielding one entry per CDR3 protein. The table shows about 640,000 distinct CDR3 sequences, with 20% occurring only once. Material for sequencing was naive CD8+ T cells from blood, with Jurkat cell RNA spiked in. The subset here: FACS-sorted CD8+CD4-CCR7+CD45RA+ naive T cells. This receptor was identified in a human donor in good health. Some libraries in this study had Jurkat cell RNA spiked in.

The CDR3 here is CASSQDVAGGLTDTQYF. CDR3 bases: TGTGCCAGCAGCCAAGATGTGGCGGGGGGACTCACAGATACGCAGTATTTT. The rearrangement links TRBV3-1 to TRBJ2-3; 8 bases are shared with TRBD2. The CDR3 loop spans 17 amino acids. Per germline, CDR1 LGHDT and CDR2 YNNKEL (reference sequence). V was clipped by 0 bases and J by 2 bases; unmatched bases: 7.